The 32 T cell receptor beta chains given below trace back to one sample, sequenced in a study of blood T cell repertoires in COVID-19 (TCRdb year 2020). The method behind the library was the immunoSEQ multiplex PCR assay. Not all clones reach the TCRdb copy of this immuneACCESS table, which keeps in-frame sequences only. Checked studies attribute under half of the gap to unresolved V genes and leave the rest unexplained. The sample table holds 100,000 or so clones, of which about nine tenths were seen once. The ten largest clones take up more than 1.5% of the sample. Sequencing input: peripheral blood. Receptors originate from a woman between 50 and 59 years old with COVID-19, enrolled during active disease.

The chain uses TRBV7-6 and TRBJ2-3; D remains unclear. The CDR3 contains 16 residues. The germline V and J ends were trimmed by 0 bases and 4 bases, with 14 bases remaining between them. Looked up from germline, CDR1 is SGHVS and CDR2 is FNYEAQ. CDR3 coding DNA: TGTGCCAGCAGCTTAGCCCGGGTCGACCTCCCAGATACGCAGTATTTT. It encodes CASSLARVDLPDTQYF.

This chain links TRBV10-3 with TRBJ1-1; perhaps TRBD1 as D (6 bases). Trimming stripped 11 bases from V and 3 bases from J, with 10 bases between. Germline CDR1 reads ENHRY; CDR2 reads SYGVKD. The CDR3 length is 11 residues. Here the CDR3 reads CAARGYTEAFF. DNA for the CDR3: TGTGCCGCCAGGGGCTACACTGAAGCTTTCTTT.

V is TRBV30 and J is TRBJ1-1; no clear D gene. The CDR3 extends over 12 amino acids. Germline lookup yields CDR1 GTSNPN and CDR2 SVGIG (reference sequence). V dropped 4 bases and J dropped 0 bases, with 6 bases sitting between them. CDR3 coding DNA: TGTGCCTGGACTTCAGTGAACACTGAAGCTTTCTTT. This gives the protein CAWTSVNTEAFF.

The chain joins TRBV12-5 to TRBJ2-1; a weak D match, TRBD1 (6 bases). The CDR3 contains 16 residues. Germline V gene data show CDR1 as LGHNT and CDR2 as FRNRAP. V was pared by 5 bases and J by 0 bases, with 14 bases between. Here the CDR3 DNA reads TGTGCTAGTGGTACAGGGCCAGGTGGCTCCTACAATGAGCAGTTCTTC. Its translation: CASGTGPGGSYNEQFF.

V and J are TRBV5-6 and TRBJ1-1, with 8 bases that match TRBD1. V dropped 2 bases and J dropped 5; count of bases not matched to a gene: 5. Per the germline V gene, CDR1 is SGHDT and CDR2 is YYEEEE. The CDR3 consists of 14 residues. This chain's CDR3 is CASSFGTGGTEAFF. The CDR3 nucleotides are TGTGCCAGCAGCTTCGGGACAGGCGGGACTGAAGCTTTCTTT. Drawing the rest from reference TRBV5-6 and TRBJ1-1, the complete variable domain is DAGVTQSPTHLIKTRGQQVTLRCSPKSGHDTVSWYQQALGQGPQFIFQYYEEEERQRGNFPDRFSGHQFPNYSSELNVNALLLGDSALYLCASSFGTGGTEAFFGQGTRLTVV.

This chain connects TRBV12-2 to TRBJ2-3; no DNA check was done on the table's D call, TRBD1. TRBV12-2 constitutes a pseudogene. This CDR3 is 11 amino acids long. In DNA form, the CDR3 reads TGTGCAAGTCAAACAACAGATACGCAGTATTTT. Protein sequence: CASQTTDTQYF.

CDR3 DNA: TGTGCCAGCAGCTTAGCCGGGACAGTGTACGAGCAGTACTTC. Protein: CASSLAGTVYEQYF. J is TRBJ2-7 and V is TRBV11-2; 7 bases match TRBD1. This CDR3 spans 14 amino acids. The V gene end was trimmed by 1 base and the J gene end by 4 bases; junction bases not matched to a gene: 4. Germline CDR1 is SGHAT and CDR2 is FQNNGV.

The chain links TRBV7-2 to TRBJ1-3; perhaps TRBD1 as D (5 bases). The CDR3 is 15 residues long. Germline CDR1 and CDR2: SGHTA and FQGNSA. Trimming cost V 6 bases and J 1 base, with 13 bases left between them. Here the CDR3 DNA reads TGTGCCAGCAGGCCGGGGGGATCTTCTGGAAACACCATATATTTT. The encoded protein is CASRPGGSSGNTIYF.

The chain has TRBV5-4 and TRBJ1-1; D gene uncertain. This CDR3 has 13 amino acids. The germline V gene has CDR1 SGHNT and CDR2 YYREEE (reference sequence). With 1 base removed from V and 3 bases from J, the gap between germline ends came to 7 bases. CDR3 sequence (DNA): TGTGCCAGCAGCTTGATTTCGGACACTGAAGCTTTCTTT. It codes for CASSLISDTEAFF.

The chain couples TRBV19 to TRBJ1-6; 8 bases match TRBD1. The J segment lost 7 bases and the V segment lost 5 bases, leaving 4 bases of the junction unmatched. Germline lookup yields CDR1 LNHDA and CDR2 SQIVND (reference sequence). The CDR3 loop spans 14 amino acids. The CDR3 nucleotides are TGTGCCAGTAGTGACAGGGGTGGGAATTCACCCCTCCACTTT. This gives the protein CASSDRGGNSPLHF.

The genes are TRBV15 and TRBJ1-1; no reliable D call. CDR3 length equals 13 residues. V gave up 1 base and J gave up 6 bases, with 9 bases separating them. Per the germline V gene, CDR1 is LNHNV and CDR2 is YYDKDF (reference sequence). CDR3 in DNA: TGTGCCACCAGCAGAGGAGGTCATCCTGAAGCTTTCTTT. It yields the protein CATSRGGHPEAFF.

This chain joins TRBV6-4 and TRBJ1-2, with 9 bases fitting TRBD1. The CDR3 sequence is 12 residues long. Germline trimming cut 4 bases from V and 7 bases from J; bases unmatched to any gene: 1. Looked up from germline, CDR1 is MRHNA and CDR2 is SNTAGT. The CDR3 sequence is CASSGGQGGYTF. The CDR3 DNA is TGTGCCAGCAGTGGGGGACAGGGTGGCTACACCTTC.

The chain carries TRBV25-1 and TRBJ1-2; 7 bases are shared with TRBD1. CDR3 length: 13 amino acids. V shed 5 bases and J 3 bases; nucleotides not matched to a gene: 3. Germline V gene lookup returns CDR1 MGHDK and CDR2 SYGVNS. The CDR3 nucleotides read TGTGCCAGCAGTCCCAGGGGGGACTATGGCTACACCTTC. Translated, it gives CASSPRGDYGYTF.

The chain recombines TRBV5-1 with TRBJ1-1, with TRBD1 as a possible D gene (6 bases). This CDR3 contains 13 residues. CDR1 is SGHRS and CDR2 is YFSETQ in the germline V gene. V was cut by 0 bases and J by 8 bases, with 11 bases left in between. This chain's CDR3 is CASSLAGQSEAFF. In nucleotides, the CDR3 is TGCGCCAGCAGCTTGGCTGGACAGTCCGAAGCTTTCTTT.

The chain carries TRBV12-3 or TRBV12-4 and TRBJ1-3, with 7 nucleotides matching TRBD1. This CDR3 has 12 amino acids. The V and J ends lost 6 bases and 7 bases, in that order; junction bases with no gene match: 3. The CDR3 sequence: CASSQTGNTIYF. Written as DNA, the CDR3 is TGTGCCAGCAGCCAGACAGGGAACACCATATATTTT.

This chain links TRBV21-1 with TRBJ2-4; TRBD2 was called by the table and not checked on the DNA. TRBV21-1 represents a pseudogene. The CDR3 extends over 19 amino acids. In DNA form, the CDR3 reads TGTGCCAGCAGCAAAGAAGGTATCAAAGCGATGGGAGCCAAAAACATTCAGTACTTC. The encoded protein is CASSKEGIKAMGAKNIQYF.

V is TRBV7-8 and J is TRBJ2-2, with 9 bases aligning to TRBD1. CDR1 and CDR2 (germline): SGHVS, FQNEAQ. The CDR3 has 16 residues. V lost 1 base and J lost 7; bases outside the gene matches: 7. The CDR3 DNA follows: TGTGCCAGCAGCTTAGTGGGACAGGGTATGGTCGGGGAGCTGTTTTTT. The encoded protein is CASSLVGQGMVGELFF.

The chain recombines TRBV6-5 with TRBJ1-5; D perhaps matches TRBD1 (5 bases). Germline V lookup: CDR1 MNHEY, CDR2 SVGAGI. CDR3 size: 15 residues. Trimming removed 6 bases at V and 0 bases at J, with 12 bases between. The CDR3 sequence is CASSRTPYSNQPQHF. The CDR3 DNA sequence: TGTGCCAGCAGCCGGACACCATATAGCAATCAGCCCCAGCATTTT.

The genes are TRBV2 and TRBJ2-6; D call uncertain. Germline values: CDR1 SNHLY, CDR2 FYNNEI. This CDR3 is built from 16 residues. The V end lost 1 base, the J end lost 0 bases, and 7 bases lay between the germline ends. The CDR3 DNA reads TGTGCCAGCAGTGAAGTGGTGCGCTCTGGGGCCAACGTCCTGACTTTC. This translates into CASSEVVRSGANVLTF.

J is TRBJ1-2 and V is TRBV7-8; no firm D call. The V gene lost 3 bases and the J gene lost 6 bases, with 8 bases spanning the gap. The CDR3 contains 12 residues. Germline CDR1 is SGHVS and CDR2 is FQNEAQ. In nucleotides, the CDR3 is TGTGCCAGCAGCTTTAGTATCGATGGCTACACCTTC. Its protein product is CASSFSIDGYTF.

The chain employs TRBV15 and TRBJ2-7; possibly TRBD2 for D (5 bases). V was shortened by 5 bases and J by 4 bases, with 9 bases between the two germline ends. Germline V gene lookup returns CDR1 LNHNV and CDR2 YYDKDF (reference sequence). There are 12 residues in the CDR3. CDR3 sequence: CATSRSGYEQYF. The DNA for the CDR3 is TGTGCCACCAGCCGCTCGGGGTACGAGCAGTACTTC.

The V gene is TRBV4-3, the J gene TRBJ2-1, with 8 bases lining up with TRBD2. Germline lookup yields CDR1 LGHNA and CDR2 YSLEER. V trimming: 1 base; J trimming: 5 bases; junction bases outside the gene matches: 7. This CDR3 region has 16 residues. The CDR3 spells CASSQVRAGGNNEQFF. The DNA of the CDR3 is TGCGCCAGCAGCCAAGTTCGGGCGGGGGGCAACAATGAGCAGTTCTTC.

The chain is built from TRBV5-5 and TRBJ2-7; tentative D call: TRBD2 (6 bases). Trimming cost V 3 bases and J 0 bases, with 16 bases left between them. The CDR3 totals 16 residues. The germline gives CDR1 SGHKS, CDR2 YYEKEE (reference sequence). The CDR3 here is CASSSPLALRSYEQYF. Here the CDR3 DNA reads TGTGCCAGCAGCTCACCCCTAGCGCTACGCTCCTACGAGCAGTACTTC.

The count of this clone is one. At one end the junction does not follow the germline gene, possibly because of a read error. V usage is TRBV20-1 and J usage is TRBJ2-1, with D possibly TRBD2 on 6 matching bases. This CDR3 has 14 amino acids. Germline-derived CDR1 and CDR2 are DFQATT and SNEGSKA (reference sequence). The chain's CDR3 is CSASPGDSFNEQFF. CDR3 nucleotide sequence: TGCAGTGCTAGTCCGGGGGACTCCTTCAATGAGCAGTTCTTC.

The CDR3 DNA follows: TGTGCCAGCTCACTCGGGACAGGGGGCCCCCAAGAGACCCAGTACTTC. This encodes CASSLGTGGPQETQYF. The chain carries TRBV18 and TRBJ2-5; TRBD1 agrees at 12 bases. The CDR3 extends over 16 amino acids. CDR1 and CDR2 (germline): KGHSH, LQKENI. J lost 1 base, V lost 4 bases, and 4 bases had no gene match.

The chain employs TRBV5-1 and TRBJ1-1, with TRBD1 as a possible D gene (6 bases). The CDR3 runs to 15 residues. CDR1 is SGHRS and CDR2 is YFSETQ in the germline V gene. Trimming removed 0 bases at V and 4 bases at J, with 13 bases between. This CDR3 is CASSLAPGVSTEAFF. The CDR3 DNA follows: TGCGCCAGCAGCTTGGCCCCAGGGGTGAGCACTGAAGCTTTCTTT. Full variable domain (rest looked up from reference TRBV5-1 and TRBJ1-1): KAGVTQTPRYLIKTRGQQVTLSCSPISGHRSVSWYQQTPGQGLQFLFEYFSETQRNKGNFPGRFSGRQFSNSRSEMNVSTLELGDSALYLCASSLAPGVSTEAFFGQGTRLTVV.

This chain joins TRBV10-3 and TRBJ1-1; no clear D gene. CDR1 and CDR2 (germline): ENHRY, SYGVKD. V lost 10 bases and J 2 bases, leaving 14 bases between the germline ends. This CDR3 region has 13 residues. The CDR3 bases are TGTGCCACCCAGGTCGGGGAAAACACTGAAGCTTTCTTT. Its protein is CATQVGENTEAFF.

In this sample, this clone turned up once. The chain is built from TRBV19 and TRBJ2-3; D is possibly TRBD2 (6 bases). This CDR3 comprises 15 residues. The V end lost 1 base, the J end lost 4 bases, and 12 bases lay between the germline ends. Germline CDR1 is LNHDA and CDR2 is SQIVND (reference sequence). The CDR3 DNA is TGTGCCAGTAGTATAGCTCGACTAGGGGCAGATACGCAGTATTTT. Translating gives CASSIARLGADTQYF.

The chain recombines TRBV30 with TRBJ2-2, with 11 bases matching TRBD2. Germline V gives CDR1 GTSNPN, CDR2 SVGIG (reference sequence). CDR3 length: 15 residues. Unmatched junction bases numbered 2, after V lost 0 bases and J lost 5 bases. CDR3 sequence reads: CAWSVGTSGTGELFF. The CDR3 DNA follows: TGTGCCTGGAGTGTAGGGACTAGCGGTACCGGGGAGCTGTTTTTT.

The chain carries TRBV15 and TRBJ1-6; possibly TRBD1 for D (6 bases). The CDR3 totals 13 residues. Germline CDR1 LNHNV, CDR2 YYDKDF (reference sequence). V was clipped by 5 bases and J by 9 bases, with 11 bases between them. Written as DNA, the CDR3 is TGTGCCACCAGCGGAAGGGACATTTCACCCCTCCACTTT. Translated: CATSGRDISPLHF.

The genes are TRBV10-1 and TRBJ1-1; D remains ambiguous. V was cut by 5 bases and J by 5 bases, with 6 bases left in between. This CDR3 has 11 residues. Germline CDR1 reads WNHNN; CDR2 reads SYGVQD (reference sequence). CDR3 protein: CASSRGTEAFF. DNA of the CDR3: TGCGCCAGCAGTCGGGGTACTGAAGCTTTCTTT.

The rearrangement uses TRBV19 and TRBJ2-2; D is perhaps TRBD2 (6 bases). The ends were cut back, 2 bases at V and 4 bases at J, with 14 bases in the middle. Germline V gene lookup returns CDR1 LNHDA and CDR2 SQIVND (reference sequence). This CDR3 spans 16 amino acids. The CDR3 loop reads CASSIPQWGGTGELFF. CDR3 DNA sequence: TGTGCCAGTAGTATACCCCAATGGGGAGGCACCGGGGAGCTGTTTTTT.